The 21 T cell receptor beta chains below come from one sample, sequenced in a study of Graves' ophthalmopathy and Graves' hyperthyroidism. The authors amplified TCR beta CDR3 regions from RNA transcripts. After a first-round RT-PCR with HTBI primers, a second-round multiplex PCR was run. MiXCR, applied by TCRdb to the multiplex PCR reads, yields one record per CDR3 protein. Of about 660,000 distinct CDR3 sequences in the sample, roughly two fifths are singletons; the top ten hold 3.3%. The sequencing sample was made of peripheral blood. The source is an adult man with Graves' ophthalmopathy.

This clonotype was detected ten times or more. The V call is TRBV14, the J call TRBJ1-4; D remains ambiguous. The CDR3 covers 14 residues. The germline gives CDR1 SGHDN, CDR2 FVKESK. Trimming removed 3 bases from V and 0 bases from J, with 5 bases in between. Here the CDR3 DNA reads TGTGCCAGCAGCCATCGGACAACTAATGAAAAACTGTTTTTT. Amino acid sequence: CASSHRTTNEKLFF.

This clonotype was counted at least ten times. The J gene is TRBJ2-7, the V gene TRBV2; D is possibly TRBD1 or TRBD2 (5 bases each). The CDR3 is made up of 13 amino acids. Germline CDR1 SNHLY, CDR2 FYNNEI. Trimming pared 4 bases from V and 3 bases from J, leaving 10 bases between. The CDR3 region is CASSAGAVYEQYF. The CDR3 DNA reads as TGTGCCAGCAGTGCCGGGGCCGTCTACGAGCAGTACTTC. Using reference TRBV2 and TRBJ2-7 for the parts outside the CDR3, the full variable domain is EPEVTQTPSHQVTQMGQEVILRCVPISNHLYFYWYRQILGQKVEFLVSFYNNEISEKSEIFDDQFSVERPDGSNFTLKIRSTKLEDSAMYFCASSAGAVYEQYFGPGTRLTVT.

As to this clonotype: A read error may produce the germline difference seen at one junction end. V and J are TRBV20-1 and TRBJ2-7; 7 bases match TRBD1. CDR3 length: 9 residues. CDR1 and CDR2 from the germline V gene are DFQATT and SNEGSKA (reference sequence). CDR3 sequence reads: CSAGTAENF. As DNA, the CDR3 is TGCAGTGCCGGGACAGCCGAAAACTTC.

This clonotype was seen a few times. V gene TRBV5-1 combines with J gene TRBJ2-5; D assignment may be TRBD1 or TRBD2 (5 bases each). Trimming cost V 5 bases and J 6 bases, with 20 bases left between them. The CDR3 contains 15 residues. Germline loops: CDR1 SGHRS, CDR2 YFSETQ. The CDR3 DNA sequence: TGCGCCAGCAGTGCTCCCGGAGCAGGGAGAAAGACCCAGTACTTC. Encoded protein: CASSAPGAGRKTQYF. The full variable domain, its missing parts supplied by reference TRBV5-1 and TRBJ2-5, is KAGVTQTPRYLIKTRGQQVTLSCSPISGHRSVSWYQQTPGQGLQFLFEYFSETQRNKGNFPGRFSGRQFSNSRSEMNVSTLELGDSALYLCASSAPGAGRKTQYFGPGTRLLVL.

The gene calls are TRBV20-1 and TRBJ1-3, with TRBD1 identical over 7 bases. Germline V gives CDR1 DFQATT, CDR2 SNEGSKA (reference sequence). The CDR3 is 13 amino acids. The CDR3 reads CSLTGVSGNTIYF. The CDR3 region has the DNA TGCAGCCTTACAGGGGTGTCAGGAAACACCATATATTTT.

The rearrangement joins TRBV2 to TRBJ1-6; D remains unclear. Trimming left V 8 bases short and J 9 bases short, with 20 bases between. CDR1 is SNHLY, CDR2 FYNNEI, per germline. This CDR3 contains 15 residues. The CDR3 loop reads CASLVSHQLVSPLHF. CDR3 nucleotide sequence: TGTGCCAGCCTCGTTTCCCACCAATTAGTTTCACCCCTCCACTTT.

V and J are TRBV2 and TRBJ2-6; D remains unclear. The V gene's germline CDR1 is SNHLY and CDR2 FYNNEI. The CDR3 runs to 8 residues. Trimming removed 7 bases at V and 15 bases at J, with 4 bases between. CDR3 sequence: CASTALTF. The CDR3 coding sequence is TGTGCCAGCACCGCCCTGACTTTC.

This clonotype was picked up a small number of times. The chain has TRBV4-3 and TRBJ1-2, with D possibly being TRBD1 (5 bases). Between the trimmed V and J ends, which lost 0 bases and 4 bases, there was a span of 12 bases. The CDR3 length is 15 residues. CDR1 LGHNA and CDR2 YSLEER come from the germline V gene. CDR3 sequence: CASSQESRVGYGYTF. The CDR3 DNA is TGCGCCAGCAGCCAAGAATCCAGGGTGGGCTATGGCTACACCTTC.

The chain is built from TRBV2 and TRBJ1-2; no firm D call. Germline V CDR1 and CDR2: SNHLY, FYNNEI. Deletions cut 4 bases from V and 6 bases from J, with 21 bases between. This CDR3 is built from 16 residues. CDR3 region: CASSGAPVVPVHGYTF. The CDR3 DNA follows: TGTGCCAGCAGTGGAGCCCCGGTTGTTCCCGTGCATGGCTACACCTTC. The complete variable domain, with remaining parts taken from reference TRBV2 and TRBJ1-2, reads EPEVTQTPSHQVTQMGQEVILRCVPISNHLYFYWYRQILGQKVEFLVSFYNNEISEKSEIFDDQFSVERPDGSNFTLKIRSTKLEDSAMYFCASSGAPVVPVHGYTFGSGTRLTVV.

The CDR3: CSKQGGGANVLTF. The CDR3 DNA is TGCAGTAAACAGGGGGGTGGGGCCAACGTCCTGACTTTC. The chain employs TRBV20-1 and TRBJ2-6; 8 bases line up with TRBD1. This CDR3 contains 13 residues. Trimming at V came to 8 bases and at J to 3 bases, leaving 3 bases not matched to a gene. Germline CDR1 and CDR2: DFQATT and SNEGSKA (reference sequence).

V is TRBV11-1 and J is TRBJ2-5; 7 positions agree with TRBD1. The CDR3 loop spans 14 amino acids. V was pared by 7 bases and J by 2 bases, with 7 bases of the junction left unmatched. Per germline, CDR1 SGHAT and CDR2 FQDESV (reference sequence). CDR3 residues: CASTPTTGQETQYF. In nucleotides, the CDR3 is TGTGCCAGCACCCCTACGACAGGGCAAGAGACCCAGTACTTC.

CDR3 region: CATSRVPGQANTGELFF. The CDR3 DNA is TGTGCCACCAGCAGAGTTCCGGGACAGGCGAACACCGGGGAGCTGTTTTTT. The chain is built from TRBV15 and TRBJ2-2; 8 positions match TRBD1. Germline V lookup: CDR1 LNHNV, CDR2 YYDKDF (reference sequence). Trimming cost V 1 base and J 0 bases; bases outside gene matches: 4. CDR3 length equals 17 residues.

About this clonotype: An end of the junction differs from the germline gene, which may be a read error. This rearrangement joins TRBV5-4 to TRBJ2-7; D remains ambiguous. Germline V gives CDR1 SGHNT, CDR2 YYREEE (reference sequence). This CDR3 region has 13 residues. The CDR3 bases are TGTGCCAGCAGCTTGGAACAGTCCTACGAGCAGGACTTC. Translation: CASSLEQSYEQDF.

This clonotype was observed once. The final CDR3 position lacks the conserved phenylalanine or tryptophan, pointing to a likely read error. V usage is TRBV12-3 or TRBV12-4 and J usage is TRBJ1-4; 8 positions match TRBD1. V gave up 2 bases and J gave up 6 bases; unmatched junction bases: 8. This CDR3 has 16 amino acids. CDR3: CASSLSPSQGDEKLFL. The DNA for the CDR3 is TGTGCCAGCAGTTTATCTCCTTCACAGGGGGATGAAAAACTGTTTCTT.

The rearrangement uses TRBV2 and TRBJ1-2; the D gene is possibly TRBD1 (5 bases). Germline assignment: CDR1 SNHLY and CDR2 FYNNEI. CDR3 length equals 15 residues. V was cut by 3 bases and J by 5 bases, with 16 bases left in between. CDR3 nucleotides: TGTGCCAGCAGTGAGGCGGGAGGGGATAGGTATGGCTACACCTTC. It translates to CASSEAGGDRYGYTF.

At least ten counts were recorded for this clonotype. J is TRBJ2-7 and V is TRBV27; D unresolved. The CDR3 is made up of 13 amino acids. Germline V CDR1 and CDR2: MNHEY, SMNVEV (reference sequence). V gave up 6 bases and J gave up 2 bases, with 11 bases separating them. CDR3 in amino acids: CASSLVGTYEQYF. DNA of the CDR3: TGTGCCAGCAGCTTGGTAGGCACCTACGAGCAGTACTTC.

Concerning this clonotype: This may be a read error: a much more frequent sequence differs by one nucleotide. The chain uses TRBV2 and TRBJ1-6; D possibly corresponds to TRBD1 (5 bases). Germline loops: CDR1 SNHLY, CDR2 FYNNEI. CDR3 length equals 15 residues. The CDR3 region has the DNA TGTGCCAGTGGAGGGGTCCTAAGGGGAAATTCACCCCTCCGCTTT. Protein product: CASGGVLRGNSPLRF.

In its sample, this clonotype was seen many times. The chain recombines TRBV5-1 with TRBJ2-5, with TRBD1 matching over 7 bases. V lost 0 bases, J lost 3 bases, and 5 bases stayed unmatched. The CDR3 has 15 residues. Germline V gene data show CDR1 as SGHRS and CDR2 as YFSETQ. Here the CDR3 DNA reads TGCGCCAGCAGCTTGGCCGGGACAGACGAAGAGACCCAGTACTTC. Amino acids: CASSLAGTDEETQYF.

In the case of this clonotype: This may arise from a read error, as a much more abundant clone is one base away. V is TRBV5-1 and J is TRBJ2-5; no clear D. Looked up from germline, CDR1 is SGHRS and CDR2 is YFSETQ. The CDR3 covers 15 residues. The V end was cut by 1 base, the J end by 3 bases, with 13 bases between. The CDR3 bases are TGCGCCAGCAGCTTGTTTCCCTCAAGGGAAGAGACCCAGTACTTC. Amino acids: CASSLFPSREETQYF.

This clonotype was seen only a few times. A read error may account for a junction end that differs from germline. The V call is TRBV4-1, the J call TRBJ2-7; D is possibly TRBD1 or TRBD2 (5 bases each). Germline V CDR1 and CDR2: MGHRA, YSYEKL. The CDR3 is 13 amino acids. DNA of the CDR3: TGTGCCAGCAGCCCGGGACGGCCGGACGAGCAGTACTTC. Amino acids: CASSPGRPDEQYF.

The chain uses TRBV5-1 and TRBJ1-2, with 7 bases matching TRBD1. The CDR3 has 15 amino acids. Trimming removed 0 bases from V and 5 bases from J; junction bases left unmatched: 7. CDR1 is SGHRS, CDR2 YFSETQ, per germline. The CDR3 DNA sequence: TGCGCCAGCAGCTTGGTACAGGGGCAAGGGTATGGCTACACCTTC. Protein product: CASSLVQGQGYGYTF.